The next 32 T cell receptor beta chains were all read from a single sample in a study of OX40 agonist ivuxolimab in advanced cancers. Assay used: immunoSEQ multiplex PCR; TCRdb lists only in-frame clones, some missing. The sample includes roughly 60,000 clones, about 82% of them seen just once. The material sequenced was CD4+ or CD8+ T cells sorted from blood, taken in a trial of the OX40 agonist ivuxolimab. The receptors derive from an adult with an advanced solid tumor such as melanoma, head and neck, liver or kidney cancer.

By proportion, this clone is medium-sized. The chain employs TRBV19 and TRBJ1-5; a weak D match, TRBD1 (6 bases). CDR1 and CDR2 from the germline V gene are LNHDA and SQIVND (reference sequence). Trimming removed 2 bases from V and 7 bases from J, with 9 bases in between. This CDR3 spans 13 amino acids. The CDR3: CASSINRDQPQHF. The CDR3 nucleotides read TGTGCCAGTAGTATAAACAGGGACCAGCCCCAGCATTTT.

The V and J genes are TRBV6-5 and TRBJ1-1; 8 nucleotides align to TRBD1. Germline V CDR1 and CDR2: MNHEY, SVGAGI. The V and J ends lost 6 bases and 4 bases, in that order; junction bases with no gene match: 10. The CDR3 covers 15 residues. The CDR3: CASSSPLQGGTEAFF. CDR3 nucleotide sequence: TGTGCCAGCAGCTCCCCCCTACAGGGGGGCACTGAAGCTTTCTTT.

This chain connects TRBV7-2 to TRBJ1-4, with 9 bases matching TRBD1. The V gene's germline CDR1 is SGHTA and CDR2 FQGNSA. V shed 5 bases and J 8 bases; nucleotides not matched to a gene: 9. The CDR3 runs 15 residues. The CDR3 loop reads CASSPRTGEGEKLFF. CDR3 DNA: TGTGCCAGCAGCCCCCGGACAGGGGAAGGAGAAAAACTGTTTTTT. Using reference TRBV7-2 and TRBJ1-4 for the parts outside the CDR3, the full variable domain is GAGVSQSPSNKVTEKGKDVELRCDPISGHTALYWYRQSLGQGLEFLIYFQGNSAPDKSGLPSDRFSAERTGGSVSTLTIQRTQQEDSAVYLCASSPRTGEGEKLFFGSGTQLSVL.

The J gene is TRBJ1-1, the V gene TRBV11-3; 7 nucleotides agree with TRBD1. Germline lookup yields CDR1 SGHNT and CDR2 YENEEA. The CDR3 consists of 15 residues. Trimming cost V 5 bases and J 6 bases; bases outside gene matches: 12. The CDR3 loop reads CASSRGQHLSSEAFF. In nucleotides, the CDR3 is TGTGCCAGCAGCCGGGGACAGCATCTATCCTCTGAAGCTTTCTTT.

V is TRBV28 and J is TRBJ2-1; D might be TRBD2 (6 bases). Germline CDR1 is MDHEN and CDR2 is SYDVKM. V lost 6 bases to trimming and J lost 4 bases, with 22 bases between them. The CDR3 covers 17 residues. The CDR3: CASRWYRDSTIYNEQFF. The CDR3 nucleotides read TGTGCCAGCAGGTGGTACCGGGACTCGACGATTTACAATGAGCAGTTCTTC. The complete variable domain, with remaining parts taken from reference TRBV28 and TRBJ2-1, reads DVKVTQSSRYLVKRTGEKVFLECVQDMDHENMFWYRQDPGLGLRLIYFSYDVKMKEKGDIPEGYSVSREKKERFSLILESASTNQTSMYLCASRWYRDSTIYNEQFFGPGTRLTVL.

This CDR3 reads CAISTGRAYEQYF. CDR3 bases: TGTGCCATCAGCACGGGCCGCGCCTACGAGCAGTACTTC. This chain uses TRBV10-3 with TRBJ2-7, with D unresolved. V dropped 6 bases and J dropped 2 bases, with 11 bases sitting between them. In germline, CDR1 is ENHRY, CDR2 SYGVKD. This CDR3 has 13 residues.

The chain uses TRBV28 and TRBJ1-4, with unresolved D. This CDR3 has 14 amino acids. The ends were cut back, 7 bases at V and 2 bases at J, with 11 bases in the middle. CDR1 is MDHEN, CDR2 SYDVKM, per germline. CDR3 sequence reads: CASTQVGTNEKLFF. In DNA form, the CDR3 reads TGTGCCAGCACTCAGGTGGGGACTAATGAAAAACTGTTTTTT.

The chain recombines TRBV7-6 with TRBJ1-3, with D uncertain. CDR1 is SGHVS and CDR2 is FNYEAQ in the germline V gene. Trimming pared 4 bases from V and 0 bases from J, leaving 7 bases between. The CDR3 has 14 amino acids. This chain's CDR3 is CASSSVSSGNTIYF. CDR3 bases: TGTGCCAGCAGCTCTGTGAGCTCTGGAAACACCATATATTTT.

This clone was observed once. This chain joins TRBV7-2 and TRBJ1-4, with TRBD1 matching over 8 bases. This CDR3 has 17 residues. V lost 5 bases to trimming and J lost 7 bases; unmatched junction nucleotides: 15. The V gene's germline CDR1 is SGHTA and CDR2 FQGNSA. The CDR3 region is CASSLSTARGRIEKLFF. DNA for the CDR3: TGTGCCAGCAGCCTGTCGACGGCCAGGGGGCGGATTGAAAAACTGTTTTTT.

The rearrangement joins TRBV30 to TRBJ2-3, with 8 bases identical to TRBD1. Germline V gene sequence: CDR1 GTSNPN, CDR2 SVGIG (reference sequence). This CDR3 contains 13 residues. Trimming cost V 1 base and J 9 bases; bases outside gene matches: 6. CDR3 DNA: TGTGCCTGGAGTGCCGGGACAGGTTCGACGCAGTATTTT. Amino acids: CAWSAGTGSTQYF.

This clone was picked up one time. The V and J genes are TRBV18 and TRBJ1-5; TRBD1 might be the D (6 bases). The V gene's germline CDR1 is KGHSH and CDR2 LQKENI. The CDR3 sequence is 14 residues long. V dropped 6 bases and J dropped 4 bases, with 13 bases sitting between them. This chain's CDR3 is CASSLTTGNQPQHF. In nucleotides, the CDR3 is TGTGCCAGCTCTCTCACCACAGGGAATCAGCCCCAGCATTTT.

The rearrangement links TRBV7-3 to TRBJ2-1; maybe TRBD2 (5 bases). Germline V gene sequence: CDR1 SGHTA, CDR2 FQGTGA. CDR3 length: 13 amino acids. V shed 2 bases and J shed 10 bases, with 12 bases lying between them. CDR3 nucleotides: TGTGCCAGCAGCTTAGGGCTAGCATCCGAGCAGTTCTTC. It encodes CASSLGLASEQFF.

The V and J genes are TRBV6-5 and TRBJ1-2; D uncertain. The CDR3 has 15 residues. The V end lost 5 bases, the J end lost 4 bases, and 17 bases lay between the germline ends. Per germline, CDR1 MNHEY and CDR2 SVGAGI. CDR3: CASSAPTGPSYGYTF. The CDR3 coding sequence is TGTGCCAGCAGTGCCCCAACGGGCCCGTCCTATGGCTACACCTTC.

Here the CDR3 DNA reads TGTGCCAGCATTTATGGACTAGGGGCTTCGGAGACCCAGTACTTC. Translating gives CASIYGLGASETQYF. J is TRBJ2-5 and V is TRBV2, with 7 bases identical to TRBD2. The CDR3 is 15 residues long. Per germline, CDR1 SNHLY and CDR2 FYNNEI. V was clipped by 7 bases and J by 5 bases; unmatched bases: 13.

The chain carries TRBV28 and TRBJ1-5; 7 bases fit TRBD1. The CDR3 totals 13 residues. V trimming: 7 bases; J trimming: 4 bases; junction bases outside the gene matches: 4. Per germline, CDR1 MDHEN and CDR2 SYDVKM. CDR3 coding DNA: TGTGCCAGCATGGGGACAGAAAATCAGCCCCAGCATTTT. This codes for CASMGTENQPQHF.

This rearrangement joins TRBV11-2 to TRBJ2-2; 12 nucleotides agree with TRBD2. The germline V gene encodes CDR1 SGHAT and CDR2 FQNNGV. The CDR3 sequence is 15 residues long. V shed 5 bases, J shed 5 bases, and the junction held 3 bases outside the gene matches. The CDR3 DNA reads as TGTGCCAGCAGCGTGACTAGCGGGGGTACCGGGGAGCTGTTTTTT. Protein: CASSVTSGGTGELFF.

The chain has TRBV19 and TRBJ1-6; D is perhaps TRBD1 (5 bases). Germline CDR1 is LNHDA and CDR2 is SQIVND (reference sequence). The germline V and J ends were trimmed by 8 bases and 10 bases, with 15 bases remaining between them. The CDR3 loop spans 13 amino acids. The CDR3 DNA is TGTGCCAGTTGTGACAGTTTCGGATCACCCCTCCACTTT. It codes for CASCDSFGSPLHF. Full variable domain (missing parts from reference TRBV19 and TRBJ1-6): DGGITQSPKYLFRKEGQNVTLSCEQNLNHDAMYWYRQDPGQGLRLIYYSQIVNDFQKGDIAEGYSVSREKKESFPLTVTSAQKNPTAFYLCASCDSFGSPLHFGNGTRLTVT.

V gene TRBV10-1 combines with J gene TRBJ1-6; 7 bases fit TRBD1. The CDR3 is 14 amino acids. Germline V gene sequence: CDR1 WNHNN, CDR2 SYGVQD (reference sequence). The junction had 12 bases not matched to a gene; V was cut back by 11 bases and J by 8 bases. The CDR3 coding sequence is TGCGCCGTCTCAGGGGGGACAGTTTATTCACCCCTCCACTTT. It yields the protein CAVSGGTVYSPLHF.

The chain links TRBV5-1 to TRBJ2-1; TRBD2 agrees at 16 bases. The CDR3 loop spans 17 amino acids. The V and J ends lost 4 bases and 2 bases, in that order; junction bases with no gene match: 3. From germline, CDR1 is SGHRS and CDR2 YFSETQ. CDR3 protein: CASSMGLAGGPYNEQFF. The CDR3 nucleotides read TGCGCCAGCAGCATGGGACTAGCGGGGGGGCCCTACAATGAGCAGTTCTTC.

V gene TRBV7-3 combines with J gene TRBJ2-2; 9 nucleotides align to TRBD1. Per the germline V gene, CDR1 is SGHTA and CDR2 is FQGTGA. This CDR3 is 16 amino acids long. V shed 5 bases and J 6 bases; nucleotides not matched to a gene: 10. CDR3: CASSLNPGTGSGELFF. Here the CDR3 DNA reads TGTGCCAGCAGCCTAAATCCTGGGACAGGGTCCGGGGAGCTGTTTTTT.

This rearrangement joins TRBV5-1 to TRBJ2-4; TRBD2 aligns across 11 bases. V was clipped by 2 bases and J by 7 bases; unmatched bases: 14. CDR1 is SGHRS and CDR2 is YFSETQ in the germline V gene. This CDR3 region has 18 residues. The CDR3 bases are TGCGCCAGCAGCTTCACGGCTAGCGGGGGGCCCGCCGGGAACATTCAGTACTTC. Protein product: CASSFTASGGPAGNIQYF.

This clone was found once. V is TRBV2 and J is TRBJ1-1, with 8 bases matching TRBD1. There are 13 residues in the CDR3. Trimming at V came to 6 bases and at J to 5 bases, leaving 5 bases not matched to a gene. Looked up from germline, CDR1 is SNHLY and CDR2 is FYNNEI. CDR3 sequence: CASRDREGTEAFF. CDR3 DNA: TGTGCCAGCAGGGACAGGGAAGGTACTGAAGCTTTCTTT.

The chain recombines TRBV29-1 with TRBJ1-2; D is unresolved. Looked up from germline, CDR1 is SQVTM and CDR2 is ANQGSEA. The CDR3 covers 14 residues. The germline V and J ends were trimmed by 6 bases and 2 bases, with 16 bases remaining between them. CDR3 bases: TGCAGCGTGGGTGGGGTCACTACGAACTATGGCTACACCTTC. Translated, it gives CSVGGVTTNYGYTF.

The chain employs TRBV21-1 and TRBJ2-3; TRBD2 is the table's D call, not checked against the DNA. TRBV21-1 corresponds to a pseudogene. The CDR3 sequence is 17 residues long. This CDR3 reads CASSKAQGLPGRDTQYF. As DNA, the CDR3 is TGTGCCAGCAGCAAAGCGCAAGGACTGCCCGGGAGGGATACGCAGTATTTT.

This clone appeared a few times. CDR3 bases: TGTGCCAGCAGCTTATGGGCTAGCGGGGATAACACAGATACGCAGTATTTT. Protein product: CASSLWASGDNTDTQYF. The V call is TRBV11-3, the J call TRBJ2-3; 9 bases are shared with TRBD2. The CDR3 extends over 17 amino acids. In germline, CDR1 is SGHNT, CDR2 YENEEA. The J segment lost 2 bases and the V segment lost 2 bases, leaving 8 bases of the junction unmatched. The full variable domain, its missing parts supplied by reference TRBV11-3 and TRBJ2-3, is EAGVVQSPRYKIIEKKQPVAFWCNPISGHNTLYWYLQNLGQGPELLIRYENEEAVDDSQLPKDRFSAERLKGVDSTLKIQPAELGDSAVYLCASSLWASGDNTDTQYFGPGTRLTVL.

The rearrangement links TRBV19 to TRBJ1-3, with D possibly matching TRBD1 (6 bases). CDR1 is LNHDA, CDR2 SQIVND, per germline (reference sequence). Trimming stripped 8 bases from V and 0 bases from J, with 20 bases between. The CDR3 loop spans 17 amino acids. The CDR3 nucleotides read TGTGCCAGTTCGTTGGACAGTTCCTTTTACTCTGGAAACACCATATATTTT. As protein: CASSLDSSFYSGNTIYF.

V is TRBV19 and J is TRBJ2-3; D may be TRBD2 (7 bases). The V end was cut by 11 bases, the J end by 2 bases, with 17 bases between. The CDR3 contains 14 residues. CDR1 and CDR2 from the germline V gene are LNHDA and SQIVND (reference sequence). The CDR3 DNA is TGTGCCCGTAAAGGGGGGGGGTACACAGATACGCAGTATTTT. This encodes CARKGGGYTDTQYF.

The chain couples TRBV5-1 to TRBJ2-5; D perhaps matches TRBD1 (7 bases). This CDR3 contains 13 residues. Germline loops: CDR1 SGHRS, CDR2 YFSETQ. V was cut by 5 bases and J by 5 bases, with 13 bases left in between. CDR3 sequence reads: CASRMEGAETQYF. DNA for the CDR3: TGCGCCAGCAGGATGGAGGGGGCTGAGACCCAGTACTTC.

This clone was seen only once. The chain joins TRBV19 to TRBJ2-7; 8 positions agree with TRBD1. The CDR3 is 14 amino acids. Germline CDR1 reads LNHDA; CDR2 reads SQIVND (reference sequence). V trimming: 7 bases; J trimming: 4 bases; junction bases outside the gene matches: 9. The CDR3 DNA sequence: TGTGCCAGTAAGCCCCAGGGGGCGGGGTACGAGCAGTACTTC. Its translation is CASKPQGAGYEQYF.

The CDR3 coding sequence is TGTGCCAGCAGCCAAGGGGACCATCAGCCCCAGCATTTT. Protein: CASSQGDHQPQHF. V is TRBV7-2 and J is TRBJ1-5, with D possibly matching TRBD1 (5 bases). The CDR3 has 13 residues. V lost 5 bases and J lost 5, with 10 bases in between. Germline loops: CDR1 SGHTA, CDR2 FQGNSA.

The chain is built from TRBV20-1 and TRBJ1-1; no clear D gene. This CDR3 region has 11 residues. Deletions cut 5 bases from V and 1 base from J, with 5 bases between. Germline CDR1 reads DFQATT; CDR2 reads SNEGSKA (reference sequence). CDR3 DNA: TGCAGTGCTCCCTCGAACACTGAAGCTTTCTTT. Residues: CSAPSNTEAFF.

This clone came up once. The chain combines TRBV28 with TRBJ2-2, with TRBD2 matching 8 bases. The CDR3 is 15 residues long. V gave up 8 bases and J gave up 5 bases; unmatched junction bases: 10. Germline V gene data show CDR1 as MDHEN and CDR2 as SYDVKM. The CDR3 reads CASAGSRGGTGELFF. As DNA, the CDR3 is TGTGCCAGCGCTGGATCTCGGGGGGGGACCGGGGAGCTGTTTTTT.